Reported below is one TCR beta chain. This sample is part of a study of cytomegalovirus exposure and HLA in healthy donors. The study ran its PCR with 60 Vbeta and 13 Jbeta primers. Authors' analysis steps: There were about 80 million unique TCR beta chains by a later count, and approximately 10 million of them were shared. Data came from immunoSEQ multiplex PCR; TCRdb stores just in-frame clones and leaves some out. That table furnishes V, J and clone size, whereas the DNA furnished D and trimming. The sample has roughly 34,000 clones. Germline CDR1 and CDR2: SGHRS and YFSETQ. After removal of 2 bases from V and 7 bases from J, the junction contained 5 bases not matched to a gene. The CDR3 has 15 residues.

Sequenced material: PBMCs. This sequence joins TRBV5-1 and TRBJ2-1; 11 bases align to TRBD2. The TCR comes from a woman between 35 and 50 years old in good health and CMV-seropositive. CDR3 in DNA: TGCGCCAGCAGCTTCGTAGGGACTAGCGGAAATGAGCAGTTCTTC. Amino acids: CASSFVGTSGNEQFF.